The clone carrying this TCR beta chain was observed many times. Combining iRepertoire HTBI primers with Arm-PCR of CDR3 regions, the authors built TCR beta libraries. A single record per CDR3 protein comes from TCRdb applying MiXCR to the multiplex PCR reads. The sample includes some 340,000 distinct CDR3 sequences, approximately 23% seen only once; the top ten take 25% to 30%. This record comes from a study of regulatory T cells in long-lasting Graves disease. The CDR3 loop spans 14 amino acids. Germline CDR1 reads MNHEY; CDR2 reads SMNVEV (reference sequence). V lost 3 bases and J 4 bases, leaving 12 bases between the germline ends. This sample's time point: persistent/refractory GD, antithyroid drugs over 5 years with positive TRAb. Making the TCR library involved RNA that had been extracted from PBMCs. Doctors identified Graves' disease using the American Thyroid Association guidelines.

The chain joins TRBV27 to TRBJ1-1; TRBD1 might be the D (5 bases). This sample comprised peripheral blood mononuclear cells (PBMCs), obtained when the disease was refractory, from a patient treated with antithyroid drugs. The origin of this receptor is a woman in her 40s with Graves disease. The CDR3 coding sequence is TGTGCCAGCAGTTTCGGGGGAGAAGGCACTGAAGCTTTCTTT. It yields the protein CASSFGGEGTEAFF.